The clone carrying this T cell receptor (beta chain) was seen only a few times. From about 0.4 ug of RNA, a library with molecular barcoded alpha/delta and beta/gamma adaptors was made. One entry per CDR3 protein results from TCRdb running MiXCR on the reads. The sample has approximately 24,000 distinct CDR3 sequences, approximately 23% seen once. This record comes from a study of read filtering for tumor transcriptome and immune sequencing. The germline V gene encodes CDR1 SQVTM and CDR2 ANQGSEA. Trimming cost V 3 bases and J 4 bases, with 9 bases left between them. The length of the CDR3 is 12 residues.

The receptor was isolated from a donor over 35 with multiple myeloma. Sequenced material: a population of CD138-negative cells sorted from bone marrow. The V gene is TRBV29-1, the J gene TRBJ1-2; D perhaps matches TRBD1 (5 bases). The CDR3 loop is CSVERGRYGYTF. The CDR3 DNA follows: TGCAGCGTTGAGAGGGGCCGCTATGGCTACACCTTC.